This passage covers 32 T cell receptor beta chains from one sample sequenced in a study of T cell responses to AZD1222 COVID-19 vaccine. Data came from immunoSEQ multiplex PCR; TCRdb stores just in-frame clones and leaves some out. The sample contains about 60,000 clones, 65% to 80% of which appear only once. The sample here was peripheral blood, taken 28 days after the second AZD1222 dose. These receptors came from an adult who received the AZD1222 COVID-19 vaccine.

This CDR3 reads CASSQGRETGGRSGNTIYF. DNA of the CDR3: TGCGCCAGCAGCCAAGGCCGTGAGACAGGGGGCAGGTCTGGAAACACCATATATTTT. V usage is TRBV4-1 and J usage is TRBJ1-3; 10 bases match TRBD1. The CDR3 is made up of 19 amino acids. V lost 1 base to trimming and J lost 1 base; unmatched junction nucleotides: 10. CDR1 and CDR2 (germline): MGHRA, YSYEKL.

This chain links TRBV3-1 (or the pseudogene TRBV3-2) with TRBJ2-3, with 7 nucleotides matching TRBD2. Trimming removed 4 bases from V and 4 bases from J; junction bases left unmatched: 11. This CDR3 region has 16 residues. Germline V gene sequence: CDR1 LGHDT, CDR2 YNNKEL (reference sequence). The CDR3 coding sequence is TGTGCCAGCAGCCTTCCGGGGAGGGGAGGCCCAGATACGCAGTATTTT. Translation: CASSLPGRGGPDTQYF.

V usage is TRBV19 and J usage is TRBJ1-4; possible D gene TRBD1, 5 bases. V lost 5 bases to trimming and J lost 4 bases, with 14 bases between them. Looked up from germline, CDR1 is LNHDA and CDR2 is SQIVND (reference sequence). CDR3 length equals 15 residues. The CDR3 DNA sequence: TGTGCCAGTAGTCTAGGACTGGGGGATAATGAAAAACTGTTTTTT. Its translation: CASSLGLGDNEKLFF. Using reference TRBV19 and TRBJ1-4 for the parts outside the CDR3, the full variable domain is DGGITQSPKYLFRKEGQNVTLSCEQNLNHDAMYWYRQDPGQGLRLIYYSQIVNDFQKGDIAEGYSVSREKKESFPLTVTSAQKNPTAFYLCASSLGLGDNEKLFFGSGTQLSVL.

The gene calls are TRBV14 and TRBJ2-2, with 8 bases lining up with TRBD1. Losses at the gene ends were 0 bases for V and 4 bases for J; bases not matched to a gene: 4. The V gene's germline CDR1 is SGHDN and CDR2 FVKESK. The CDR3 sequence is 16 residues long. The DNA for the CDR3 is TGTGCCAGCAGCCAAGATCAGGGGGCAGCCACCGGGGAGCTGTTTTTT. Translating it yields CASSQDQGAATGELFF.

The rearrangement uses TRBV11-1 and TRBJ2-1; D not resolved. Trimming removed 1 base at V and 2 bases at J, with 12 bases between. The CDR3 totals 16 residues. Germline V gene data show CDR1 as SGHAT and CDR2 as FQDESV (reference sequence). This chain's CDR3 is CASSLDAPSTYNEQFF. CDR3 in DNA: TGTGCCAGCAGCTTAGATGCCCCTTCCACCTACAATGAGCAGTTCTTC.

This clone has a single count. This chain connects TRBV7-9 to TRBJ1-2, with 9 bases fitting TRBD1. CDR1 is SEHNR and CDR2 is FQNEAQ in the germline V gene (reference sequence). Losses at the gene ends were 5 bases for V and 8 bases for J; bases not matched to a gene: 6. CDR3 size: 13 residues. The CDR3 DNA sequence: TGTGCCAGCAGCCAAACAGGGGGCTTGGGCTACACCTTC. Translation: CASSQTGGLGYTF.

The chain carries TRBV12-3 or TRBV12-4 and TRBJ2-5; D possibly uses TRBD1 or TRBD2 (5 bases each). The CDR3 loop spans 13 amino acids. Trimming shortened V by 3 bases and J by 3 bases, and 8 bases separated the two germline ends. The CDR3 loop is CASSFGDEETQYF. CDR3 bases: TGTGCCAGCAGTTTTGGGGACGAAGAGACCCAGTACTTC.

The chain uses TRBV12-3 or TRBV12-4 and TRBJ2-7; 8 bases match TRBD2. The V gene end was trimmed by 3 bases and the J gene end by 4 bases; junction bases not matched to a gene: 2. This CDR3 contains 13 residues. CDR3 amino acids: CASSFGTRYEQYF. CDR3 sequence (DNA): TGTGCCAGCAGTTTTGGGACTAGATACGAGCAGTACTTC.

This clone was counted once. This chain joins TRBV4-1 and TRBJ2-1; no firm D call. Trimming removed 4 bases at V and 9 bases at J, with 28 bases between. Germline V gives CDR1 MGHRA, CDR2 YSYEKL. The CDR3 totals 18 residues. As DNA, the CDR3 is TGCGCCAGCAGCCTCTCAGTCGGGCTCGAAGAGACGGGTAGTGAGCAGTTCTTC. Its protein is CASSLSVGLEETGSEQFF.

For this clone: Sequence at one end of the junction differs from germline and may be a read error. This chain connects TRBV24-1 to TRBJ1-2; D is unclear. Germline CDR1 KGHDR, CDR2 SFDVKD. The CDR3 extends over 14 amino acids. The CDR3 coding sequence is TGTGCCATCAGTGATTACAATCAACCGGGTGGCTACACCTTC. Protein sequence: CAISDYNQPGGYTF.

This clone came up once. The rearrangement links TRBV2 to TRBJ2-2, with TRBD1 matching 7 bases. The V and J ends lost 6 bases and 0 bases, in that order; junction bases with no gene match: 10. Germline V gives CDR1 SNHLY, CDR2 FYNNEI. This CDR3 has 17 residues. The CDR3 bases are TGTGCCAGCAGAAGACAGGGATACCCCCCGAACACCGGGGAGCTGTTTTTT. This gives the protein CASRRQGYPPNTGELFF.

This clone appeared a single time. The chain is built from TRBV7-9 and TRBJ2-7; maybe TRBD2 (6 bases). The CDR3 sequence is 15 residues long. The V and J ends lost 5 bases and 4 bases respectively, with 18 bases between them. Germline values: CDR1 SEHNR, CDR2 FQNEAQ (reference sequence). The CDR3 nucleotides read TGTGCCAGCAGCCAGCTGGGGGGTGAGTCGTACGAGCAGTACTTC. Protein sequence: CASSQLGGESYEQYF.

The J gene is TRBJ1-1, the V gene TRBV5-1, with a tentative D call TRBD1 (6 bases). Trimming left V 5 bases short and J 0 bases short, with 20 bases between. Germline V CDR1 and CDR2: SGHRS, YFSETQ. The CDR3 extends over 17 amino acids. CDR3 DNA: TGCGCCAGCAGTTGGGCGGGGGCCGCCGATATGAACACTGAAGCTTTCTTT. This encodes CASSWAGAADMNTEAFF.

The CDR3 DNA is TGCGCCAGCAGCCCGACAGGGGGAGGAACTGAAGCTTTCTTT. Protein sequence: CASSPTGGGTEAFF. The chain links TRBV5-1 to TRBJ1-1, with 9 nucleotides matching TRBD1. The CDR3 totals 14 residues. The V gene's germline CDR1 is SGHRS and CDR2 YFSETQ. V lost 4 bases, J lost 5 bases, and 6 bases stayed unmatched.

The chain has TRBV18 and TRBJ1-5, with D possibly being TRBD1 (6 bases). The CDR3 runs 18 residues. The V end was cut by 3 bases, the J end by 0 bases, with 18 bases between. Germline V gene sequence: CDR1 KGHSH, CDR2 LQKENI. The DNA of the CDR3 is TGTGCCAGCTCACCCTACCAACAGGGAACGGGTAGCAATCAGCCCCAGCATTTT. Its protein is CASSPYQQGTGSNQPQHF.

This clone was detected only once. DNA for the CDR3: TGTGCCAGCAGCTTAGTTAGGGGACAGGGGATAGGCTACGAGCAGTACTTC. This encodes CASSLVRGQGIGYEQYF. The chain joins TRBV7-2 to TRBJ2-7, with 10 bases matching TRBD1. The CDR3 is 17 amino acids. CDR1 and CDR2 (germline): SGHTA, FQGNSA. V lost 1 base, J lost 3 bases, and 9 bases stayed unmatched.

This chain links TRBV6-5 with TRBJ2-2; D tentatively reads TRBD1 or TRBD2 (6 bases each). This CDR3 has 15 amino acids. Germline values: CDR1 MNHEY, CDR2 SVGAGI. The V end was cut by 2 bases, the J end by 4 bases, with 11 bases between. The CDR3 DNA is TGTGCCAGCAGTTACGACGGGGGCGGCACCGGGGAGCTGTTTTTT. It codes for CASSYDGGGTGELFF.

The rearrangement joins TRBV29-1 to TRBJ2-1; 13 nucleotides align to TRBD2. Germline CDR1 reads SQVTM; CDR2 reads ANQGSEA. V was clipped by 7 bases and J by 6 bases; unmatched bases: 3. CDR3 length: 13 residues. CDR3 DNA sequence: TGCAGCGCCCGACTAGCGGGGGGCAATGAGCAGTTCTTC. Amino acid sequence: CSARLAGGNEQFF.

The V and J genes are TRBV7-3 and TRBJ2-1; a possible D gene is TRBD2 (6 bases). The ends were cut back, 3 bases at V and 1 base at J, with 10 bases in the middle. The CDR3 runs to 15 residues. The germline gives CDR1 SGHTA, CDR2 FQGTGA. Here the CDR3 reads CASSFAGTSYNEQFF. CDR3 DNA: TGTGCCAGCAGCTTTGCGGGAACGTCCTACAATGAGCAGTTCTTC.

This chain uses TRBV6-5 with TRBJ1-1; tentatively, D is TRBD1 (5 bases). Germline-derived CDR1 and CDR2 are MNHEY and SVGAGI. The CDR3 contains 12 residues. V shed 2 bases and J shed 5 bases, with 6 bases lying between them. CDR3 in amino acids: CASSYKGTEAFF. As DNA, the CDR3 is TGTGCCAGCAGTTACAAGGGGACTGAAGCTTTCTTT.

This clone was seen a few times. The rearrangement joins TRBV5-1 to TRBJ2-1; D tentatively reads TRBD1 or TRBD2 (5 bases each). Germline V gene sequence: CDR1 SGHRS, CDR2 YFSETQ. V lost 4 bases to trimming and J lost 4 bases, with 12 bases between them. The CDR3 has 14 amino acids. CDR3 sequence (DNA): TGCGCCAGCAGCCTCGGGGCTTCTTACAATGAGCAGTTCTTC. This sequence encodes CASSLGASYNEQFF. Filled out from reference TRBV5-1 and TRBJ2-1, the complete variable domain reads KAGVTQTPRYLIKTRGQQVTLSCSPISGHRSVSWYQQTPGQGLQFLFEYFSETQRNKGNFPGRFSGRQFSNSRSEMNVSTLELGDSALYLCASSLGASYNEQFFGPGTRLTVL.

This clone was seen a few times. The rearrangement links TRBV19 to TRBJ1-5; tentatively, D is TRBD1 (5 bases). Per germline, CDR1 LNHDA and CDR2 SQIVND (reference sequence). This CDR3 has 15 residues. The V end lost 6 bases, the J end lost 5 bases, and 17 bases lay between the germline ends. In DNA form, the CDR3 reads TGTGCCAGTAGACTTGGGGGAACTCAATATCAGCCCCAGCATTTT. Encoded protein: CASRLGGTQYQPQHF.

The CDR3 protein is CASSLIQELFF. The CDR3 DNA reads TGTGCCAGCAGCCTGATTCAGGAGCTGTTTTTT. The rearrangement joins TRBV6-5 to TRBJ2-2; no clear D gene. Trimming shortened V by 6 bases and J by 10 bases, and 9 bases separated the two germline ends. CDR1 is MNHEY and CDR2 is SVGAGI in the germline V gene. This CDR3 is 11 amino acids long.

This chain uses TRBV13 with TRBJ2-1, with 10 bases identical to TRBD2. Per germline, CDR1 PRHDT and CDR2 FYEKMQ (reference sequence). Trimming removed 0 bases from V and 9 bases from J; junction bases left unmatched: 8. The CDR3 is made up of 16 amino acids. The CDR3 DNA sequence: TGTGCCAGCAGCTTAGGGTCAGCGGGGGGGCCCGGTGAGCAGTTCTTC. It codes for CASSLGSAGGPGEQFF.

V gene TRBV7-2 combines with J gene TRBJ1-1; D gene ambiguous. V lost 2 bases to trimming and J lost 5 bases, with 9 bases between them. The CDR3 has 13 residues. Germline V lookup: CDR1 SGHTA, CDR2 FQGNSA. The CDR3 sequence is CASSLLGGTEAFF. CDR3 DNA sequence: TGTGCCAGCAGCTTACTTGGAGGGACTGAAGCTTTCTTT.

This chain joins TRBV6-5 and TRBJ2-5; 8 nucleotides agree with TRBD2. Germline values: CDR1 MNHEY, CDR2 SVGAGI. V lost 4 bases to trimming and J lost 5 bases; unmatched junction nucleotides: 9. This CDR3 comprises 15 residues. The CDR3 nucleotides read TGTGCCAGCAGTTCCGGGGGGGCGCAGGGGGAGACCCAGTACTTC. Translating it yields CASSSGGAQGETQYF.

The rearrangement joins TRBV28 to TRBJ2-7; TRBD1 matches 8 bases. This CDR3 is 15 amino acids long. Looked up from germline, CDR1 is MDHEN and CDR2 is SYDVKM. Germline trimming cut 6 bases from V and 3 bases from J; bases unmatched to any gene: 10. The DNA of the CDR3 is TGTGCCAGCAGCCCCCCCGGACAGGGAGACTACGAGCAGTACTTC. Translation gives CASSPPGQGDYEQYF.

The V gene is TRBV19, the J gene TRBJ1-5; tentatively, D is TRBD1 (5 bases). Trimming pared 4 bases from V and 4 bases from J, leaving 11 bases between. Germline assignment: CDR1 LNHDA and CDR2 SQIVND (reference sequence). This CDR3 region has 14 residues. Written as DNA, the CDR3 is TGTGCCAGTAGTAAAGGCAGGGAGAATCAGCCCCAGCATTTT. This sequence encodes CASSKGRENQPQHF.

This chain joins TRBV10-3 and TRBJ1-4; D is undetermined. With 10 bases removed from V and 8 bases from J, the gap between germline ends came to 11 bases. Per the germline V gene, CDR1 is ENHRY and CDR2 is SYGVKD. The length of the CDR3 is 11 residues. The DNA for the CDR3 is TGTGCCACCCAAGGTGCCGAAAAACTGTTTTTT. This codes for CATQGAEKLFF.

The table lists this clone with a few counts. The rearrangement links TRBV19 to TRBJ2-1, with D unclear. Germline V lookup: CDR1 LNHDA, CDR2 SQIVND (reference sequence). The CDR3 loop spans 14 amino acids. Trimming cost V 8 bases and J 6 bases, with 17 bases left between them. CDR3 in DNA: TGTGCCAGTGGGCGGTGGTACTTGCCCAATGAGCAGTTCTTC. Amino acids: CASGRWYLPNEQFF. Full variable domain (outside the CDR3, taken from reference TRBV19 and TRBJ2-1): DGGITQSPKYLFRKEGQNVTLSCEQNLNHDAMYWYRQDPGQGLRLIYYSQIVNDFQKGDIAEGYSVSREKKESFPLTVTSAQKNPTAFYLCASGRWYLPNEQFFGPGTRLTVL.

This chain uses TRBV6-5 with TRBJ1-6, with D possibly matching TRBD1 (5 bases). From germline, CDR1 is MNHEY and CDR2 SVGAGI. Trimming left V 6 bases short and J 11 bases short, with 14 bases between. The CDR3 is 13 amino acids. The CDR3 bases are TGTGCCAGCAGCAATAACGAAGGGGCACCCCTCCACTTT. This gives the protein CASSNNEGAPLHF.

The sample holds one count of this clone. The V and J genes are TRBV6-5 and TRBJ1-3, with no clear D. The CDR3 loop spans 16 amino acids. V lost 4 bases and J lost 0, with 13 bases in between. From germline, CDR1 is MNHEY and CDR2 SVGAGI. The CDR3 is CASSSAREFSGNTIYF. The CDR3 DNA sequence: TGTGCCAGCAGTTCCGCGAGGGAATTCTCTGGAAACACCATATATTTT.